The 23 T cell receptor beta chains given below trace back to one sample, sequenced in a study of T cells in women clearing cervical HPV infection. Profiled with immunoSEQ multiplex PCR; TCRdb holds only in-frame clones, not every one. The table for this sample gives some 19,000 clones. The sequenced sample was blood buffy coat. These receptors were collected from a woman between 18 and 75 years old with a cervical HPV16 infection that either progressed to CIN3+ or cleared (not recorded which).

As regards this clone: The CDR3 is cut off 3 residues early in the read; its end comes from the germline J gene. The gene calls are TRBV20-1 and TRBJ2-1; TRBD2 matches 8 bases. The CDR3 has 17 amino acids. The ends lost 6 bases at V and 4 bases at J; junction bases unmatched: 17. In germline, CDR1 is DFQATT, CDR2 SNEGSKA (reference sequence). CDR3 sequence: CSAQRDAGGSLYNEQFF. The sequenced part of the CDR3 DNA is TGCAGTGCCCAGAGGGACGCGGGGGGCTCCCTTTACAATGAG.

In the case of this clone: Read coverage stops 3 residues before the CDR3 terminus; the germline J gene supplies the remainder. The chain combines TRBV19 with TRBJ1-6, with a weak D call TRBD1 (6 bases). CDR3 length: 17 residues. The ends were cut back, 6 bases at V and 2 bases at J, with 17 bases in the middle. Per germline, CDR1 LNHDA and CDR2 SQIVND (reference sequence). The covered CDR3 bases are TGTGCCAGTAGCGTGATGAGACAGGATCCCTATAATTCACCC. This gives the protein CASSVMRQDPYNSP. The complete CDR3 sequence is CASSVMRQDPYNSPLHF. The full variable domain, its missing parts supplied by reference TRBV19 and TRBJ1-6, is DGGITQSPKYLFRKEGQNVTLSCEQNLNHDAMYWYRQDPGQGLRLIYYSQIVNDFQKGDIAEGYSVSREKKESFPLTVTSAQKNPTAFYLCASSVMRQDPYNSPLHFGNGTRLTVT.

Worth noting for this clone: The CDR3 end lies 3 residues beyond the end of the read and is filled in from the germline J gene. This chain links TRBV19 with TRBJ1-2; D is perhaps TRBD1 (5 bases). The CDR3 is 13 residues long. Germline assignment: CDR1 LNHDA and CDR2 SQIVND (reference sequence). With 5 bases removed from V and 2 bases from J, the gap between germline ends came to 9 bases. CDR3: CASSFQGNYGYTF. The CDR3 DNA, read in part, is TGTGCCAGTAGTTTTCAGGGAAACTATGGC.

On this clone itself: The read ends 3 residues before the CDR3 terminus; that terminus is restored from the germline J gene. The V call is TRBV19, the J call TRBJ2-1; 11 nucleotides agree with TRBD2. Germline V gene data show CDR1 as LNHDA and CDR2 as SQIVND (reference sequence). V shed 4 bases, J shed 5 bases, and the junction held 7 bases outside the gene matches. The CDR3 runs 16 residues. This chain's CDR3 is CASSSAGTSGNNEQFF. The CDR3 DNA, read in part, is TGTGCCAGTAGTAGTGCCGGGACTAGCGGTAACAATGAG. Variable domain in full (rest from reference TRBV19 and TRBJ2-1): DGGITQSPKYLFRKEGQNVTLSCEQNLNHDAMYWYRQDPGQGLRLIYYSQIVNDFQKGDIAEGYSVSREKKESFPLTVTSAQKNPTAFYLCASSSAGTSGNNEQFFGPGTRLTVL.

The part of the CDR3 DNA that was read is TGTGCCTTTCTACGGGGGTACCAAGAGACG. It codes for CAFLRGYQET. The full CDR3 protein is CAFLRGYQETQYF. The chain carries TRBV30 and TRBJ2-3; D may be TRBD2 (6 bases). The read finishes 3 residues shy of the CDR3 end, and the germline J gene is used to complete it. The CDR3 totals 13 residues. Germline values: CDR1 GTSNPN, CDR2 SVGIG (reference sequence).

Remarks on this clone: The read halts 3 residues ahead of the CDR3 end, with the missing end drawn from the germline J gene. The chain carries TRBV5-8 and TRBJ1-5; the D gene is possibly TRBD1 (5 bases). The CDR3 consists of 15 residues. Trimming pared 2 bases from V and 2 bases from J, leaving 11 bases between. Germline V gene data show CDR1 as SGHTS and CDR2 as YDEGEE. The sequenced part of the CDR3 DNA is TGTGCCAGCAGCTTAAGGGGAGGGGGCAATCAGCCC. Translation: CASSLRGGGNQP. Given in full, the CDR3 is CASSLRGGGNQPQHF. Filled out from reference TRBV5-8 and TRBJ1-5, the complete variable domain reads EAGVTQSPTHLIKTRGQQATLRCSPISGHTSVYWYQQALGLGLQFLLWYDEGEERNRGNFPPRFSGRQFPNYSSELNVNALELEDSALYLCASSLRGGGNQPQHFGDGTRLSIL.

In the case of this clone: The sequence runs out 3 residues before the end of the CDR3; the remainder is reconstructed from the germline J gene. The chain recombines TRBV30 with TRBJ2-5; TRBD2 matches at 13 bases. J was trimmed by 5 bases and V by 5 bases; bases with no gene match: 11. Looked up from germline, CDR1 is GTSNPN and CDR2 is SVGIG (reference sequence). This CDR3 is 16 amino acids long. The CDR3 region is CAWGALAGGPEETQYF. The CDR3 DNA, read in part, is TGTGCCTGGGGGGCACTAGCGGGGGGGCCTGAGGAGACC.

Details on this clone: The CDR3 is cut off 3 residues early in the read; its end comes from the germline J gene. This chain links TRBV7-2 with TRBJ1-1; possible D gene TRBD1, 6 bases. CDR3 length: 15 amino acids. Germline V gives CDR1 SGHTA, CDR2 FQGNSA. The covered CDR3 bases are TGTGCCAGCAACATACCAACGGGGGGGCCGAACATT. It codes for CASNIPTGGPNI. The whole CDR3 region reads CASNIPTGGPNIAFF. The entire variable domain, with the rest obtained from reference TRBV7-2 and TRBJ1-1, is as follows: GAGVSQSPSNKVTEKGKDVELRCDPISGHTALYWYRQSLGQGLEFLIYFQGNSAPDKSGLPSDRFSAERTGGSVSTLTIQRTQQEDSAVYLCASNIPTGGPNIAFFGQGTRLTVV.

With respect to this clone: From the germline J gene comes the end of the CDR3, since the read stops 3 residues before it. The V and J genes are TRBV7-2 and TRBJ2-3, with 9 bases identical to TRBD2. Per germline, CDR1 SGHTA and CDR2 FQGNSA. This CDR3 contains 15 residues. The CDR3 bases that were read are TGTGCCAGCAGCTCGCAGCGGGGGGATTGGGAGACG. Its protein is CASSSQRGDWET. The full CDR3 reads CASSSQRGDWETQYF. Combining the CDR3 with reference TRBV7-2 and TRBJ2-3 gives the whole variable domain GAGVSQSPSNKVTEKGKDVELRCDPISGHTALYWYRQSLGQGLEFLIYFQGNSAPDKSGLPSDRFSAERTGGSVSTLTIQRTQQEDSAVYLCASSSQRGDWETQYFGPGTRLTVL.

As to this clone: The CDR3 extends 3 residues past the end of the read, so its final part is completed from the germline J gene. The rearrangement links TRBV7-8 to TRBJ2-1; D possibly corresponds to TRBD2 (5 bases). Germline V gene lookup returns CDR1 SGHVS and CDR2 FQNEAQ. The CDR3 has 15 residues. The V end lost 2 bases, the J end lost 5 bases, and 13 bases lay between the germline ends. CDR3: CASSLSRIGDNEQFF. CDR3 bases read: TGTGCCAGCAGCTTATCGCGGATCGGGGACAATGAG.

Comments on this clone: The CDR3 is cut off 3 residues early in the read; its end comes from the germline J gene. The chain recombines TRBV6-1 with TRBJ1-5, with unresolved D. This CDR3 has 15 residues. Germline V gene data show CDR1 as MNHNS and CDR2 as SASEGT. V lost 0 bases to trimming and J lost 1 base, with 7 bases between them. The CDR3 region is CASSEALWSNQPQHF. CDR3 bases read: TGTGCCAGCAGTGAAGCGCTATGGAGCAATCAGCCC.

Regarding this clone: The read ends 3 residues early relative to the CDR3; the germline J gene fills the gap. The V call is TRBV5-1, the J call TRBJ2-5; 11 bases align to TRBD2. The ends lost 4 bases at V and 4 bases at J; junction bases unmatched: 6. The germline CDR1 and CDR2 sequences are SGHRS and YFSETQ. CDR3 length: 15 residues. The DNA read from the CDR3 is TGCGCCAGCAGCCCAACTAGCGGGGGTGGAGAGACC. It encodes CASSPTSGGGET. The whole CDR3 sequence reads CASSPTSGGGETQYF.

Notes on this clone: The missing CDR3 end, 3 residues past where the read stops, is filled in from the germline J gene. The genes are TRBV12-3 or TRBV12-4 and TRBJ1-5; 9 nucleotides line up with TRBD1. Trimming cost V 4 bases and J 4 bases; bases outside gene matches: 5. This CDR3 has 15 residues. The part of the CDR3 DNA that was read is TGTGCCAGCAGTTGGGACAGGGAGCCTAATCAGCCC. Its protein is CASSWDREPNQP. The full CDR3 sequence reads CASSWDREPNQPQHF.

A note on this clone: The missing CDR3 end, 3 residues past where the read stops, is filled in from the germline J gene. The rearrangement joins TRBV18 to TRBJ2-7; TRBD1 matches at 9 bases. The CDR3 contains 15 residues. The germline V gene has CDR1 KGHSH and CDR2 LQKENI. V lost 2 bases to trimming and J lost 4 bases; unmatched junction nucleotides: 6. Partial CDR3 DNA: TGTGCCAGCTCACCAGGGACAGGGCAGACATACGAG. Protein product: CASSPGTGQTYE. The CDR3 reads in full as CASSPGTGQTYEQYF.

Points on this clone: The sequence runs out 3 residues before the end of the CDR3; the remainder is reconstructed from the germline J gene. This chain joins TRBV30 and TRBJ2-7; D not certain. The germline V gene has CDR1 GTSNPN and CDR2 SVGIG (reference sequence). The V end was cut by 0 bases, the J end by 4 bases, with 7 bases between. CDR3 size: 12 residues. CDR3 residues: CAWSVLGYEQYF. Incomplete CDR3 DNA: TGTGCCTGGAGTGTACTCGGGTACGAG.

A note on this clone: The observed sequence ends 3 residues before the CDR3 terminus, with the missing tail filled in from the germline J gene. The chain combines TRBV20-1 with TRBJ2-3, with D uncertain. The V gene lost 5 bases and the J gene lost 0 bases, with 9 bases spanning the gap. Germline-derived CDR1 and CDR2 are DFQATT and SNEGSKA (reference sequence). This CDR3 has 13 amino acids. CDR3: CSAGATSTDTQYF. The CDR3 DNA, read in part, is TGCAGTGCTGGAGCAACTAGCACAGATACG.

In regard to this clone: The read ends 3 residues before the CDR3 terminus; that terminus is restored from the germline J gene. This chain joins TRBV19 and TRBJ2-2; perhaps TRBD1 as D (6 bases). Deletions cut 11 bases from V and 1 base from J, with 14 bases between. The CDR3 extends over 14 amino acids. Germline V gene lookup returns CDR1 LNHDA and CDR2 SQIVND (reference sequence). Incomplete CDR3 DNA: TGTGCCTCCTCCGGGACACTGAACACCGGGGAG. Translation gives CASSGTLNTGE. The whole CDR3 region reads CASSGTLNTGELFF.

Details on this clone: The sequenced fragment ends 3 residues before the CDR3 boundary, so the rest is inferred from the germline J gene. V and J are TRBV30 and TRBJ2-3, with D possibly matching TRBD1 (6 bases). From germline, CDR1 is GTSNPN and CDR2 SVGIG (reference sequence). This CDR3 region has 12 residues. CDR3 loop: CAWSLQGTTQYF. The part of the CDR3 DNA that was read is TGTGCCTGGAGTCTTCAGGGGACCACG.

To note about this clone: Sequencing ends 3 residues short of the CDR3 end; the germline J gene provides the rest. This rearrangement joins TRBV7-9 to TRBJ1-1; D may be TRBD1 (6 bases). With 4 bases removed from V and 2 bases from J, the gap between germline ends came to 14 bases. The germline CDR1 and CDR2 sequences are SEHNR and FQNEAQ (reference sequence). The CDR3 runs 15 residues. The CDR3 bases that were read are TGTGCCAGCAGCTCTAACTCAGGGGTAAACACTGAA. It encodes CASSSNSGVNTE. The CDR3 reads in full as CASSSNSGVNTEAFF.

As concerns this clone: The sequenced fragment ends 3 residues before the CDR3 boundary, so the rest is inferred from the germline J gene. The chain joins TRBV19 to TRBJ2-3; TRBD1 agrees at 7 bases. In germline, CDR1 is LNHDA, CDR2 SQIVND (reference sequence). CDR3 length equals 16 residues. The CDR3 here is CASSSTQTGSNQPQYF. The sequenced part of the CDR3 DNA is TGTGCCAGTAGTAGCACCCAGACAGGGAGCAATCAGCCG.

To note about this clone: The CDR3 end falls 3 residues outside the read, so it is completed with the germline J gene. This chain connects TRBV20-1 to TRBJ2-7, with D perhaps TRBD1 (6 bases). Trimming pared 4 bases from V and 3 bases from J, leaving 16 bases between. The CDR3 runs 14 residues. Germline V gives CDR1 DFQATT, CDR2 SNEGSKA (reference sequence). The CDR3 loop is CSATNDGTSYEQYF. The part of the CDR3 DNA that was read is TGCAGTGCTACCAACGATGGGACAAGCTACGAG.

Notes on this clone: The read falls 3 residues short of the CDR3 end, and the missing part is taken from the germline J gene. The chain couples TRBV19 to TRBJ2-4; D possibly corresponds to TRBD1 (6 bases). The CDR3 is made up of 15 amino acids. The germline CDR1 and CDR2 sequences are LNHDA and SQIVND (reference sequence). The CDR3: CASSIRIRQGNGQYF. CDR3 DNA (partial): TGTGCCAGTAGTATTAGAATTCGGCAGGGGAATGGT.

To note about this clone: The read gets to within 3 residues of the CDR3 end, and the germline J gene fills in the rest. The V gene is TRBV29-1, the J gene TRBJ1-5; the match to TRBD1 covers 7 bases. The CDR3 runs 13 residues. Germline trimming cut 4 bases from V and 4 bases from J; bases unmatched to any gene: 4. Germline V gene lookup returns CDR1 SQVTM and CDR2 ANQGSEA. CDR3 sequence: CSVAGGSNQPQHF. Partial CDR3 DNA: TGCAGCGTTGCAGGGGGGTCTAATCAGCCC.